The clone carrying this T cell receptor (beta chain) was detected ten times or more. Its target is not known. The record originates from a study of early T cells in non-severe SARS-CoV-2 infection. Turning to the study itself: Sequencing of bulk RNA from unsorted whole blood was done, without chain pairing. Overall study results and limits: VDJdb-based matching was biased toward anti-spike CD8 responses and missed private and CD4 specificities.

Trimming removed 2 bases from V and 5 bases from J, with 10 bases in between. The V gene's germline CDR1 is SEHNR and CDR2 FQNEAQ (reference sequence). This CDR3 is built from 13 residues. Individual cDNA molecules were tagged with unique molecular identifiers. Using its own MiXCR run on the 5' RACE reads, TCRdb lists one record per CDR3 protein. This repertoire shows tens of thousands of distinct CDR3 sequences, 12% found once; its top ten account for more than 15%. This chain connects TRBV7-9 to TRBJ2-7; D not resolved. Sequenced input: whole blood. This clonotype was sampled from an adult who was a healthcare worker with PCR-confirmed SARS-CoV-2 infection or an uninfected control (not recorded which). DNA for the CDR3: TGTGCCAGCAGCTTACAAAACCCCCACGAGCAGTACTTC. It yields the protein CASSLQNPHEQYF. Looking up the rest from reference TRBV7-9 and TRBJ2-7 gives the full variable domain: DTGVSQNPRHKITKRGQNVTFRCDPISEHNRLYWYRQTLGQGPEFLTYFQNEAQLEKSRLLSDRFSAERPKGSFSTLEIQRTEQGDSAMYLCASSLQNPHEQYFGPGTRLTVT.